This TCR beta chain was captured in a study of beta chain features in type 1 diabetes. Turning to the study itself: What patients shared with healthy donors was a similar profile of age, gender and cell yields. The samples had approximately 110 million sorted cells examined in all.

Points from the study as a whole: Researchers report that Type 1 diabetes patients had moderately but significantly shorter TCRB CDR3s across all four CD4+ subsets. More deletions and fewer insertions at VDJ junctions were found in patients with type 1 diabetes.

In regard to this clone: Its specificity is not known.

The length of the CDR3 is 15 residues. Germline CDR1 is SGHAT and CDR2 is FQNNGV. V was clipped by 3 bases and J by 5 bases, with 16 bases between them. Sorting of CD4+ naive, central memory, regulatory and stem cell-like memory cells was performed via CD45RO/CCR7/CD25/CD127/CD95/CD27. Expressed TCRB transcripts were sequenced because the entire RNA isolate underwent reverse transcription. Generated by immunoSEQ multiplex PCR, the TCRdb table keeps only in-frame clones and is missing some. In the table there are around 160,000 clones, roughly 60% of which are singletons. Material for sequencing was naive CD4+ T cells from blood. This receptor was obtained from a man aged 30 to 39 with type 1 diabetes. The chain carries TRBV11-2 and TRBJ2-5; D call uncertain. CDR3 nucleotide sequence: TGTGCCAGCAGCTTCTACCTGGTTATGGGCGAGACCCAGTACTTC. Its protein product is CASSFYLVMGETQYF.